This T cell receptor beta chain was retrieved from a study of blood T cell repertoires in COVID-19. Study processing details: Amplification of reference gene primers provided the estimated nucleated cell counts. Profiling relied on immunoSEQ multiplex PCR, and the TCRdb table lists in-frame clones only, not all of them. Clone size and the V and J calls come from that table; the DNA yielded D and trimming. The sample has about 48,000 clones, over 75% seen once. Germline V gives CDR1 DFQATT, CDR2 SNEGSKA (reference sequence). The V and J ends lost 3 bases and 6 bases, in that order; junction bases with no gene match: 7. CDR3 length equals 13 residues.

Sample: peripheral blood. This chain connects TRBV20-1 to TRBJ2-7; 8 bases line up with TRBD1. The source is a woman in her fifties or sixties with acute or convalescent COVID-19. In DNA, the CDR3 is TGCAGTGCTAGTGAGACAGGGGTCGGCGAGCAGTACTTC. Translation gives CSASETGVGEQYF.